The 21 T cell receptor beta chains below were found in one sample sequenced in a study of T-cell memory formation after mild COVID-19. MiXCR, run by TCRdb on the 5' RACE reads, gives a single entry per CDR3 protein. The data contain about 90,000 distinct CDR3 sequences, roughly 16% of them singletons. Sequencing input: PBMCs or a T cell subset sorted from them (not recorded which). The source is a man between 18 and 35 years old who had mild COVID-19 (a few samples of this study predate the infection). Cell type and time point are not known.

The V gene is TRBV25-1, the J gene TRBJ2-2, with D tentatively TRBD2 (6 bases). The V end was cut by 10 bases, the J end by 4 bases, with 7 bases between. Germline-derived CDR1 and CDR2 are MGHDK and SYGVNS. This CDR3 comprises 11 residues. The CDR3 region has the DNA TGTGCCACCGGGGGCACCGGGGAGCTGTTTTTT. Its protein product is CATGGTGELFF. The full variable domain, its missing parts supplied by reference TRBV25-1 and TRBJ2-2, is EADIYQTPRYLVIGTGKKITLECSQTMGHDKMYWYQQDPGMELHLIHYSYGVNSTEKGDLSSESTVSRIRTEHFPLTLESARPSHTSQYLCATGGTGELFFGEGSRLTVL.

V and J are TRBV18 and TRBJ1-2; TRBD1 agrees at 9 bases. The CDR3 extends over 15 amino acids. Germline CDR1 is KGHSH and CDR2 is LQKENI. V lost 2 bases to trimming and J lost 3 bases; unmatched junction nucleotides: 4. Here the CDR3 reads CASSPGGQGYYGYTF. The CDR3, as DNA: TGTGCCAGCTCACCAGGAGGACAGGGGTACTATGGCTACACCTTC.

The V and J genes are TRBV2 and TRBJ2-2; possible D gene TRBD2, 6 bases. CDR3 size: 15 residues. V lost 6 bases and J lost 0, with 11 bases in between. The V gene's germline CDR1 is SNHLY and CDR2 FYNNEI. The CDR3 nucleotides read TGTGCCAGCAGGAGGGACTCCTCGAACACCGGGGAGCTGTTTTTT. The encoded protein is CASRRDSSNTGELFF. Variable domain in full (rest from reference TRBV2 and TRBJ2-2): EPEVTQTPSHQVTQMGQEVILRCVPISNHLYFYWYRQILGQKVEFLVSFYNNEISEKSEIFDDQFSVERPDGSNFTLKIRSTKLEDSAMYFCASRRDSSNTGELFFGEGSRLTVL.

CDR3 region: CASSLKSAGASNSPLHF. In DNA form, the CDR3 reads TGCGCCAGCAGCCTAAAATCGGCGGGTGCCTCTAATTCACCCCTCCACTTT. V and J are TRBV4-1 and TRBJ1-6; D unresolved. The CDR3 is made up of 17 amino acids. Trimming cost V 4 bases and J 6 bases, with 19 bases left between them. CDR1 and CDR2 (germline): MGHRA, YSYEKL.

The chain has TRBV6-2 or TRBV6-3 and TRBJ2-7; no firm D call. Germline V lookup: CDR1 MNHEY, CDR2 SVGEGT. Trimming cost V 8 bases and J 3 bases, with 11 bases left between them. This CDR3 contains 12 residues. The CDR3 DNA reads as TGTGCCAGCTCCCGGGCCGACTACGAGCAGTACTTC. Translating gives CASSRADYEQYF.

The chain recombines TRBV29-1 with TRBJ2-3, with 9 bases identical to TRBD1. The CDR3 sequence is 14 residues long. V gave up 3 bases and J gave up 4 bases; unmatched junction bases: 5. Germline CDR1 is SQVTM and CDR2 is ANQGSEA. CDR3 in DNA: TGCAGCGTTGATGGGACAGGGTTGGCAGATACGCAGTATTTT. Translated, it gives CSVDGTGLADTQYF.

This clonotype was observed a handful of times. V and J are TRBV7-9 and TRBJ2-7; 7 bases are a match to TRBD1. Trimming took 5 bases from V and 7 from J; bases not matched to a gene: 5. Per the germline V gene, CDR1 is SEHNR and CDR2 is FQNEAQ (reference sequence). CDR3 length equals 12 residues. As DNA, the CDR3 is TGTGCCAGCAGCGGAGAGGGGGCAGAGCAGTACTTC. Translation: CASSGEGAEQYF.

The gene calls are TRBV5-4 and TRBJ2-3; TRBD1 matches at 10 bases. Germline values: CDR1 SGHNT, CDR2 YYREEE (reference sequence). The V and J ends lost 3 bases and 14 bases, in that order; junction bases with no gene match: 3. The CDR3 has 11 amino acids. The CDR3 nucleotides are TGTGCCAGCAGCTCGGACAGGGGGACGTATTTT. Residues: CASSSDRGTYF.

This clonotype was counted a few times. V usage is TRBV7-3 and J usage is TRBJ2-3; possibly TRBD1 or TRBD2 for D (5 bases each). Trimming left V 5 bases short and J 1 base short, with 10 bases between. Per the germline V gene, CDR1 is SGHTA and CDR2 is FQGTGA. CDR3 size: 14 residues. Here the CDR3 DNA reads TGTGCCAGCAGCCAAAGGGACCGCACAGATACGCAGTATTTT. Amino acids: CASSQRDRTDTQYF.

A few counts support this clonotype. V and J are TRBV18 and TRBJ1-5; 9 bases line up with TRBD1. Losses at the gene ends were 3 bases for V and 4 bases for J; bases not matched to a gene: 1. Germline V CDR1 and CDR2: KGHSH, LQKENI. The CDR3 length is 14 residues. The CDR3 DNA follows: TGTGCCAGCTCACCCGGGACAGGGAATCAGCCCCAGCATTTT. Encoded protein: CASSPGTGNQPQHF.

A few counts support this clonotype. This chain uses TRBV7-2 with TRBJ1-6, with a possible D match to TRBD1 (5 bases). The germline V and J ends were trimmed by 4 bases and 2 bases, with 15 bases remaining between them. This CDR3 has 17 residues. The germline V gene encodes CDR1 SGHTA and CDR2 FQGNSA. CDR3 in amino acids: CASSSAGTWAYNSPLHF. The CDR3 DNA follows: TGTGCCAGCAGCTCTGCCGGGACTTGGGCCTATAATTCACCCCTCCACTTT.

A few counts support this clonotype. CDR3 in amino acids: CSANARGDPYNEQFF. Written as DNA, the CDR3 is TGCAGTGCCAATGCCAGGGGGGATCCCTACAATGAGCAGTTCTTC. The V gene is TRBV20-1, the J gene TRBJ2-1, with D possibly TRBD1 on 7 matching bases. CDR1 and CDR2 (germline): DFQATT, SNEGSKA (reference sequence). The CDR3 runs 15 residues. Trimming stripped 6 bases from V and 2 bases from J, with 17 bases between.

This clonotype was detected only a few times. The V call is TRBV5-1, the J call TRBJ1-5; 7 nucleotides line up with TRBD1. In germline, CDR1 is SGHRS, CDR2 YFSETQ. Germline trimming cut 4 bases from V and 4 bases from J; bases unmatched to any gene: 14. The CDR3 spans 17 residues. The CDR3 reads CASSPDLQGIGNQPQHF. The CDR3 DNA reads TGCGCCAGCAGCCCCGATCTACAGGGGATAGGGAATCAGCCCCAGCATTTT.

The chain couples TRBV21-1 to TRBJ2-1; the table calls TRBD1, which could not be checked here. TRBV21-1 counts as a pseudogene. This CDR3 region has 13 residues. The CDR3 spells CASSKDNRNEQFF. In DNA, the CDR3 is TGTGCCAGCAGCAAAGACAACAGGAATGAGCAGTTCTTC.

The V gene is TRBV6-4, the J gene TRBJ2-3; 11 nucleotides match TRBD2. The CDR3 sequence is 15 residues long. Trimming cost V 6 bases and J 6 bases; bases outside gene matches: 8. Germline values: CDR1 MRHNA, CDR2 SNTAGT. The CDR3 is CASSQVAGGLDTQYF. CDR3 nucleotide sequence: TGTGCCAGCAGCCAAGTAGCGGGGGGGCTGGATACGCAGTATTTT.

The chain employs TRBV29-1 and TRBJ1-3, with 7 bases fitting TRBD1. The CDR3 has 13 amino acids. The V segment lost 6 bases and the J segment 0 bases; nucleotides outside the gene matches: 2. Looked up from germline, CDR1 is SQVTM and CDR2 is ANQGSEA. CDR3 nucleotide sequence: TGCAGCGTCGGGACAGACTCTGGAAACACCATATATTTT. Translating it yields CSVGTDSGNTIYF.

V and J are TRBV7-9 and TRBJ2-7; D possibly corresponds to TRBD2 (6 bases). The CDR3 loop spans 12 amino acids. V lost 2 bases, J lost 6 bases, and 8 bases lay in between. The germline V gene has CDR1 SEHNR and CDR2 FQNEAQ (reference sequence). The CDR3: CASSLYGGEQYF. The CDR3 DNA sequence: TGTGCCAGCAGCTTATACGGGGGCGAGCAGTACTTC.

V is TRBV2 and J is TRBJ2-1, with TRBD1 matching 8 bases. Germline values: CDR1 SNHLY, CDR2 FYNNEI. The CDR3 has 15 residues. The V gene end was trimmed by 6 bases and the J gene end by 6 bases; junction bases not matched to a gene: 10. The chain's CDR3 is CASRETGASPNEQFF. The CDR3 region has the DNA TGTGCCAGCAGGGAGACAGGGGCCTCCCCCAATGAGCAGTTCTTC.

The V call is TRBV20-1, the J call TRBJ1-1; tentative D call: TRBD1 (5 bases). Germline values: CDR1 DFQATT, CDR2 SNEGSKA (reference sequence). Trimming stripped 0 bases from V and 5 bases from J, with 13 bases between. The CDR3 extends over 14 amino acids. The CDR3 region has the DNA TGCAGTGCTAGAGATTCTATCGGGGCTACTGAAGCTTTCTTT. This encodes CSARDSIGATEAFF.

The chain carries TRBV28 and TRBJ2-2, with 7 bases aligning to TRBD1. The V segment lost 7 bases and the J segment 1 base; nucleotides outside the gene matches: 6. Germline-derived CDR1 and CDR2 are MDHEN and SYDVKM. This CDR3 contains 15 residues. CDR3: CASITGTVNTGELFF. CDR3 coding DNA: TGTGCCAGCATTACCGGGACAGTGAACACCGGGGAGCTGTTTTTT. Combining the CDR3 with reference TRBV28 and TRBJ2-2 gives the whole variable domain DVKVTQSSRYLVKRTGEKVFLECVQDMDHENMFWYRQDPGLGLRLIYFSYDVKMKEKGDIPEGYSVSREKKERFSLILESASTNQTSMYLCASITGTVNTGELFFGEGSRLTVL.

The chain employs TRBV9 and TRBJ1-1; D is ambiguous. The CDR3 spans 13 residues. CDR1 and CDR2 from the germline V gene are SGDLS and YYNGEE. V was shortened by 4 bases and J by 5 bases, with 12 bases between the two germline ends. CDR3 bases: TGTGCCAGCAGCCCCGGGGTTGCGACTGAAGCTTTCTTT. Translating it yields CASSPGVATEAFF.